The rows below give T cell receptor beta chains drawn from one sample of a study of blood T cell repertoires in COVID-19. Assay used: immunoSEQ multiplex PCR; TCRdb lists only in-frame clones, some missing. The sample lists tens of thousands of clones, 60% to 85% occurring once. The sequencing input was peripheral blood. The receptors shown here come from a human donor in a cohort sampled during active COVID-19. CDR3s include the opening cysteine and the closing phenylalanine or tryptophan. D genes are given only for firm matches. Some rows have no size entry. The others give once, few or many, or a class for an expanded clone.

clone size	V gene	D gene	J gene	CDR3 protein	CDR3 DNA
NA	TRBV5-1	TRBD1	TRBJ2-3	CASSLDRRSGGSTDTQYF	TGCGCCAGCAGCTTGGACCGCCGATCAGGGGGAAGCACAGATACGCAGTATTTT
few	TRBV12-3/TRBV12-4	TRBD1	TRBJ1-2	CASSWDRGLGYTF	TGTGCCAGCAGTTGGGACAGGGGGCTTGGCTACACCTTC
NA	TRBV7-7	NA	TRBJ2-1	CASSLGGGASYNEQFF	TGTGCTAGCAGCTTGGGTGGGGGGGCCTCCTACAATGAGCAGTTCTTC
NA	TRBV28	TRBD2	TRBJ2-1	CASSFPGLKRAGGGREQFF	TGTGCCAGCAGTTTCCCAGGCCTGAAGAGAGCGGGAGGAGGCCGGGAGCAGTTCTTC
NA	TRBV5-6	NA	TRBJ1-2	CASSHRAYPTGYTF	TGTGCCAGCAGCCACAGGGCCTACCCCACAGGCTACACCTTC
NA	TRBV15	TRBD1	TRBJ1-4	CATSRRTGVVEKLFF	TGTGCCACCAGCAGACGAACAGGGGTGGTTGAAAAACTGTTTTTT
few	TRBV3-1/TRBV3-2	NA	TRBJ1-2	CASSPNRVPLYGYTF	TGTGCCAGCAGCCCCAACAGGGTTCCCTTATATGGCTACACCTTC
NA	TRBV4-2	NA	TRBJ1-5	CASSQESKGRQPQHF	TGTGCCAGCAGCCAAGAATCGAAGGGGCGCCAGCCCCAGCATTTT
NA	TRBV19	TRBD1	TRBJ2-5	CASSDLRGTGFSGNRKTQYF	TGTGCCAGTAGTGACCTTCGGGGGACAGGGTTTTCGGGAAACCGAAAGACCCAGTACTTC
few	TRBV2	NA	TRBJ1-1	CASSANFGGERGF	TGTGCCAGCAGTGCGAATTTTGGAGGCGAAAGGGGGTTT
NA	TRBV7-9	NA	TRBJ2-7	CASSSMTETYEQYF	TGTGCCAGCAGCTCGATGACGGAGACCTACGAGCAGTACTTC
NA	TRBV4-2	NA	TRBJ2-7	CASSPEVGGYEQYF	TGTGCCAGCAGCCCCGAAGTGGGAGGCTACGAGCAGTACTTC
NA	TRBV28	TRBD1	TRBJ1-6	CATKFTGQYSPLHF	TGTGCCACCAAGTTTACGGGACAGTATTCACCCCTCCACTTT
NA	TRBV4-2	NA	TRBJ2-7	CASSQVGLSYEQYF	TGTGCCAGCAGCCAAGTGGGGCTTTCCTACGAGCAGTACTTC
NA	TRBV6-5	TRBD2	TRBJ2-5	CASRVGGTQETQYF	TGTGCCAGCAGGGTGGGAGGGACCCAAGAGACCCAGTACTTC
NA	TRBV6-1	NA	TRBJ2-1	CASSEAASGYNEQFF	TGTGCCAGCAGTGAAGCTGCGTCAGGGTACAATGAGCAGTTCTTC
NA	TRBV18	NA	TRBJ2-7	CASSPGTTSSYEQYF	TGTGCCAGCTCACCGGGCACAACGTCCTCCTACGAGCAGTACTTC
NA	TRBV6-2/TRBV6-3	TRBD2	TRBJ2-7	CASSYGTTSYEQYF	TGTGCCAGCAGTTACGGGACTACTTCCTACGAGCAGTACTTC
NA	TRBV14	TRBD2	TRBJ2-2	CASSPGTSGSELFF	TGTGCCAGCAGCCCTGGGACTAGCGGATCCGAGCTGTTTTTT
once	TRBV6-5	NA	TRBJ1-1	CASQDSMRPEAFF	TGTGCCAGCCAGGACAGCATGAGGCCTGAAGCTTTCTTT
NA	TRBV6-2/TRBV6-3	TRBD1	TRBJ1-1	CASSGRGTGYGTEAFF	TGTGCCAGCAGTGGCCGAGGGACAGGGTACGGCACTGAAGCTTTCTTT
NA	TRBV12-3/TRBV12-4	NA	TRBJ1-2	CASSLPGYGYTF	TGTGCCAGCAGCCTCCCGGGCTATGGCTACACCTTC
NA	TRBV5-6	NA	TRBJ1-1	CASIMWGLGTEAFF	TGTGCCAGCATCATGTGGGGGCTTGGCACTGAAGCTTTCTTT
NA	TRBV12-3/TRBV12-4	NA	TRBJ1-2	CASSVDNRGGYTF	TGTGCCAGCAGCGTTGATAATCGGGGTGGCTACACCTTC
NA	TRBV19	NA	TRBJ1-1	CASSIPQGGNTEAFF	TGTGCCAGTAGTATCCCGCAGGGAGGGAACACTGAAGCTTTCTTT
NA	TRBV5-1	TRBD2	TRBJ2-1	CASRGGTTSYNEQFF	TGCGCCAGCAGGGGGGGGACTACCTCCTACAATGAGCAGTTCTTC
NA	TRBV28	TRBD1	TRBJ1-6	CASSYRTGALSPLHF	TGTGCCAGCAGTTACCGGACAGGGGCTCTATCACCCCTCCACTTT
NA	TRBV7-9	TRBD1	TRBJ1-1	CASSPPGTGGTEAFF	TGTGCCAGCAGCCCTCCGGGGACAGGGGGTACTGAAGCTTTCTTT
NA	TRBV5-1	TRBD1	TRBJ1-6	CASTTGQGHNSPLHF	TGCGCCAGCACCACCGGACAGGGCCATAATTCACCCCTCCACTTT
NA	TRBV11-2	TRBD1	TRBJ2-5	CASSLSTGGETQYF	TGTGCCAGCAGCTTATCCACAGGGGGGGAGACCCAGTACTTC
NA	TRBV11-2	NA	TRBJ1-2	CASSSTGNYGYTF	TGTGCCAGCAGCTCTACAGGGAACTATGGCTACACCTTC
NA	TRBV28	NA	TRBJ1-6	CASSLYLITTGHPLHF	TGTGCCAGCAGTTTGTATTTAATTACAACAGGGCATCCCCTCCACTTT
NA	TRBV7-2	NA	TRBJ1-1	CAQRELNTEAFF	TGTGCGCAGCGGGAATTGAACACTGAAGCTTTCTTT
NA	TRBV6-6	NA	TRBJ1-6	CASSYPEEGSPLHF	TGTGCCAGCAGTTACCCAGAGGAAGGCTCACCCCTCCACTTT
NA	TRBV29-1	TRBD2	TRBJ2-1	CSAPKAPGTSGTTYNEQFF	TGCAGCGCCCCAAAGGCCCCTGGGACTAGCGGGACTACCTACAATGAGCAGTTCTTC
NA	TRBV5-1	TRBD1	TRBJ2-5	CASSTGAGGPGETQYF	TGCGCCAGCAGCACGGGGGCAGGGGGCCCAGGAGAGACCCAGTACTTC
NA	TRBV20-1	NA	TRBJ2-5	CSALVQETQYF	TGCAGTGCTCTCGTACAAGAGACCCAGTACTTC